Below are 24 T cell receptor beta chains sequenced from a single sample in a study of T cells in Graves' hyperthyroidism and ophthalmopathy. TCR beta CDR3 regions were amplified from RNA transcripts. Researchers ran a first-round RT-PCR on the TCR CDR3 using the HTBI primer set. TCRdb ran MiXCR on the multiplex PCR reads and lists one entry per CDR3 protein. The data show some 560,000 distinct CDR3 sequences, approximately 14% seen once. The specimen was blood. These receptors came from a young woman with Graves' hyperthyroidism.

The rearrangement uses TRBV20-1 and TRBJ2-1; 9 nucleotides align to TRBD1. Looked up from germline, CDR1 is DFQATT and CDR2 is SNEGSKA (reference sequence). CDR3 size: 13 residues. Losses at the gene ends were 5 bases for V and 8 bases for J; bases not matched to a gene: 7. CDR3 in DNA: TGCAGTGCTCCCGGGACAGGGACGCATGAGCAGTTCTTC. Residues: CSAPGTGTHEQFF.

This clonotype was recorded at least ten times. The chain couples TRBV20-1 to TRBJ2-2, with unresolved D. The CDR3 contains 11 residues. The ends were cut back, 3 bases at V and 5 bases at J, with 4 bases in the middle. Per the germline V gene, CDR1 is DFQATT and CDR2 is SNEGSKA (reference sequence). CDR3 nucleotides: TGCAGTGCTAGCCGGACCGGGGAGCTGTTTTTT. Protein sequence: CSASRTGELFF.

At least ten counts were recorded for this clonotype. The V call is TRBV28, the J call TRBJ2-5, with 10 bases lining up with TRBD2. J lost 1 base, V lost 6 bases, and 5 bases had no gene match. CDR3 length: 15 amino acids. The V gene's germline CDR1 is MDHEN and CDR2 SYDVKM. The CDR3 spells CASRPSGRRQETQYF. As DNA, the CDR3 is TGTGCCAGCAGGCCTAGCGGGAGACGCCAAGAGACCCAGTACTTC.

Many counts were recorded for this clonotype. The chain has TRBV30 and TRBJ2-7; tentative D call: TRBD2 (6 bases). The CDR3 runs 15 residues. V shed 5 bases and J shed 2 bases, with 19 bases lying between them. Per germline, CDR1 GTSNPN and CDR2 SVGIG (reference sequence). The CDR3 nucleotides read TGTGCCTGGTTTCCGGAGGGAGACAGTACCTACGAGCAGTACTTC. It yields the protein CAWFPEGDSTYEQYF. The full variable domain, rest sourced from reference TRBV30 and TRBJ2-7, is SQTIHQWPATLVQPVGSPLSLECTVEGTSNPNLYWYRQAAGRGLQLLFYSVGIGQISSEVPQNLSASRPQDRQFILSSKKLLLSDSGFYLCAWFPEGDSTYEQYFGPGTRLTVT.

Ten or more counts support this clonotype. The V call is TRBV19, the J call TRBJ2-6; D might be TRBD1 (5 bases). The germline V and J ends were trimmed by 6 bases and 0 bases, with 9 bases remaining between them. CDR1 and CDR2 from the germline V gene are LNHDA and SQIVND (reference sequence). The CDR3 contains 15 residues. DNA for the CDR3: TGTGCCAGTAGCCGACAGCTCTCTGGGGCCAACGTCCTGACTTTC. Residues: CASSRQLSGANVLTF. The variable domain in full, with the rest retrieved from reference TRBV19 and TRBJ2-6, is DGGITQSPKYLFRKEGQNVTLSCEQNLNHDAMYWYRQDPGQGLRLIYYSQIVNDFQKGDIAEGYSVSREKKESFPLTVTSAQKNPTAFYLCASSRQLSGANVLTFGAGSRLTVL.

This clonotype appeared many times. The chain combines TRBV20-1 with TRBJ2-3, with TRBD2 matching 10 bases. The CDR3 sequence is 14 residues long. Germline CDR1 DFQATT, CDR2 SNEGSKA (reference sequence). V lost 2 bases to trimming and J lost 1 base; unmatched junction nucleotides: 0. The CDR3 DNA follows: TGCAGTGCTAGAAGCGGGAGGGGCACAGATACGCAGTATTTT. Encoded protein: CSARSGRGTDTQYF.

This clonotype was observed many times. This chain joins TRBV6-5 and TRBJ1-1, with 11 bases aligning to TRBD1. This CDR3 has 14 amino acids. Germline V gives CDR1 MNHEY, CDR2 SVGAGI. With 2 bases clipped from V and 10 bases from J, the junction kept 6 bases outside the gene matches. CDR3 region: CASSYRLGTGGAFF. In DNA, the CDR3 is TGTGCCAGCAGTTACCGGTTAGGGACAGGGGGAGCTTTCTTT.

V usage is TRBV6-1 and J usage is TRBJ2-4; a possible D gene is TRBD1 (7 bases). This CDR3 contains 15 residues. Trimming removed 6 bases from V and 5 bases from J, with 17 bases in between. Germline V gene data show CDR1 as MNHNS and CDR2 as SASEGT. The CDR3 nucleotides read TGTGCCAGCAGGCCGGCGGGGACAGCGGAAAACATTCAGTACTTC. Amino acids: CASRPAGTAENIQYF.

There are a few counts of this clonotype. The J gene is TRBJ1-4, the V gene TRBV5-1, with D unresolved. The V end lost 5 bases, the J end lost 8 bases, and 19 bases lay between the germline ends. Germline values: CDR1 SGHRS, CDR2 YFSETQ. The CDR3 covers 15 residues. In DNA, the CDR3 is TGCGCCAGCAGTGTGGACGGTAGTTCGGGCGAAAAACTGTTTTTT. It codes for CASSVDGSSGEKLFF.

This clonotype was seen ten or more times. The genes are TRBV20-1 and TRBJ2-7, with 7 bases that match TRBD2. Per germline, CDR1 DFQATT and CDR2 SNEGSKA (reference sequence). Germline trimming cut 4 bases from V and 3 bases from J; bases unmatched to any gene: 9. The CDR3 has 14 residues. This CDR3 reads CSANGVAGSYEQYF. The CDR3 DNA reads TGCAGTGCTAACGGGGTAGCGGGCAGCTACGAGCAGTACTTC.

The sample holds a few counts of this clonotype. The V gene is TRBV15, the J gene TRBJ2-7; 7 nucleotides match TRBD2. V was clipped by 5 bases and J by 2 bases; unmatched bases: 6. The CDR3 has 14 residues. CDR1 LNHNV and CDR2 YYDKDF come from the germline V gene (reference sequence). CDR3 in DNA: TGTGCCACCAGCCGTGGGAGGGCCGCCTACGAGCAGTACTTC. Protein: CATSRGRAAYEQYF.

This clonotype was recorded at least ten times. The gene calls are TRBV20-1 and TRBJ2-1; TRBD2 matches 10 bases. Per germline, CDR1 DFQATT and CDR2 SNEGSKA (reference sequence). The junction had 8 bases not matched to a gene; V was cut back by 3 bases and J by 6 bases. The CDR3 has 15 amino acids. In DNA, the CDR3 is TGCAGTGCTAGCAGCGGGAGGGCCCTCGTCAATGAGCAGTTCTTC. Translating gives CSASSGRALVNEQFF.

The sample holds many counts of this clonotype. The V and J genes are TRBV6-1 and TRBJ2-3; TRBD2 aligns across 13 bases. Per germline, CDR1 MNHNS and CDR2 SASEGT. CDR3 size: 17 residues. V lost 6 bases, J lost 4 bases, and 10 bases stayed unmatched. CDR3 amino acids: CASSLSGLAGDADTQYF. The DNA of the CDR3 is TGTGCCAGCAGCCTAAGCGGACTAGCGGGAGACGCAGATACGCAGTATTTT.

This clonotype was detected many times. The rearrangement uses TRBV7-2 and TRBJ1-1; D is unclear. V was pared by 8 bases and J by 5 bases, with 12 bases between. This CDR3 is built from 12 residues. Looked up from germline, CDR1 is SGHTA and CDR2 is FQGNSA. CDR3 coding DNA: TGTGCCAGCGCCCCGGTGGTAACTGAAGCTTTCTTT. Encoded protein: CASAPVVTEAFF.

This clonotype was seen ten or more times. The V and J genes are TRBV5-5 and TRBJ2-7, with 8 bases identical to TRBD1. CDR1 is SGHKS and CDR2 is YYEKEE in the germline V gene (reference sequence). The CDR3 contains 15 residues. V lost 3 bases and J lost 4; bases outside the gene matches: 9. The CDR3 nucleotides are TGTGCCAGCAGCTCCTGGGACAGGTTCTTATACGAGCAGTACTTC. Its translation is CASSSWDRFLYEQYF.

This clonotype has a count of ten or more. The chain has TRBV30 and TRBJ2-3, with D possibly being TRBD2 (5 bases). CDR3 size: 12 residues. Trimming removed 1 base from V and 6 bases from J, with 8 bases in between. CDR1 GTSNPN and CDR2 SVGIG come from the germline V gene (reference sequence). The CDR3 nucleotides are TGTGCCTGGAGTGATGGCGGGGATACGCAGTATTTT. Amino acid sequence: CAWSDGGDTQYF. Together with reference TRBV30 and TRBJ2-3, the CDR3 gives the full variable domain: SQTIHQWPATLVQPVGSPLSLECTVEGTSNPNLYWYRQAAGRGLQLLFYSVGIGQISSEVPQNLSASRPQDRQFILSSKKLLLSDSGFYLCAWSDGGDTQYFGPGTRLTVL.

DNA for the CDR3: TGTGCCTGGAGTGTACGGGGGGGTCCTATATCTCGGGCCAATGAGCAGTTCTTC. Translation: CAWSVRGGPISRANEQFF. This sequence joins TRBV30 and TRBJ2-1; 8 positions agree with TRBD2. Germline CDR1 is GTSNPN and CDR2 is SVGIG (reference sequence). With V trimmed by 0 bases and J by 6 bases, 16 bases remained unmatched. This CDR3 contains 18 residues.

This clonotype was recorded at least ten times. The rearrangement links TRBV20-1 to TRBJ2-5, with a possible D match to TRBD2 (6 bases). Germline lookup yields CDR1 DFQATT and CDR2 SNEGSKA (reference sequence). V was clipped by 1 base and J by 5 bases, with 11 bases between them. The CDR3 has 13 residues. The CDR3 DNA sequence: TGCAGTGCTAGAGTCCCGGGGAGGGAGACCCAGTACTTC. Translation gives CSARVPGRETQYF.

V and J are TRBV19 and TRBJ1-1; weak D call: TRBD1 (5 bases). V lost 3 bases, J lost 0 bases, and 11 bases lay in between. CDR1 LNHDA and CDR2 SQIVND come from the germline V gene (reference sequence). The CDR3 is made up of 15 amino acids. The CDR3 region is CASSMGLGVNTEAFF. CDR3 sequence (DNA): TGTGCCAGTAGTATGGGGCTAGGGGTGAACACTGAAGCTTTCTTT.

The V and J genes are TRBV5-1 and TRBJ2-7; TRBD2 might be the D (5 bases). Germline CDR1 is SGHRS and CDR2 is YFSETQ. Trimming shortened V by 4 bases and J by 4 bases, and 12 bases separated the two germline ends. The CDR3 length is 13 residues. CDR3 loop: CASSPEVPYEQYF. CDR3 DNA sequence: TGCGCCAGCAGCCCGGAGGTTCCATACGAGCAGTACTTC.

Many counts were recorded for this clonotype. The chain couples TRBV6-2 or TRBV6-3 to TRBJ2-1; 10 positions match TRBD2. V gave up 6 bases and J gave up 5 bases; unmatched junction bases: 7. This CDR3 is built from 15 residues. Germline V lookup: CDR1 MNHEY, CDR2 SVGEGT. The CDR3 sequence is CASRLLAGVNNEQFF. CDR3 in DNA: TGTGCCAGCAGACTCCTAGCGGGAGTTAACAATGAGCAGTTCTTC.

This clonotype was recorded many times. J is TRBJ1-1 and V is TRBV20-1, with 11 bases that match TRBD1. The V gene end was trimmed by 5 bases and the J gene end by 2 bases; junction bases not matched to a gene: 10. This CDR3 has 16 residues. Germline lookup yields CDR1 DFQATT and CDR2 SNEGSKA (reference sequence). The CDR3 region is CSAVRGTGGVNTEAFF. DNA for the CDR3: TGCAGTGCTGTCCGAGGGACAGGGGGAGTCAACACTGAAGCTTTCTTT.

There are many counts of this clonotype. The CDR3 DNA sequence: TGTGCCAGCAGCATTAGCGGGAGCAACTACGAGCAGTACTTC. It specifies CASSISGSNYEQYF. The chain employs TRBV11-3 and TRBJ2-7; 9 nucleotides match TRBD2. V dropped 5 bases and J dropped 3; count of bases not matched to a gene: 5. The CDR3 consists of 14 residues. Germline loops: CDR1 SGHNT, CDR2 YENEEA.

The V call is TRBV27, the J call TRBJ1-2, with TRBD1 matching 8 bases. This CDR3 region has 19 residues. Trimming took 1 base from V and 6 from J; bases not matched to a gene: 19. CDR1 and CDR2 (germline): MNHEY, SMNVEV (reference sequence). As DNA, the CDR3 is TGTGCCAGCAGTTTATACAAAGCCCACGGACAGGGAGGGAAGAATGGCTACACCTTC. This sequence encodes CASSLYKAHGQGGKNGYTF.